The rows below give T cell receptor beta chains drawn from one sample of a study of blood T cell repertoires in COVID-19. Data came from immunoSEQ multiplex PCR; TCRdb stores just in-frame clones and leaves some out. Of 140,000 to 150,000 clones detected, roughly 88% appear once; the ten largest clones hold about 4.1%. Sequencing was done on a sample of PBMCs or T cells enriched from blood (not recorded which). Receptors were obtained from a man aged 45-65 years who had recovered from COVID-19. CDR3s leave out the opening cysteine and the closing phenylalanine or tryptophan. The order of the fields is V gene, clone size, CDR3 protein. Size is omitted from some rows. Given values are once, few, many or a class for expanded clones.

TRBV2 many ASRRDTNYGYT
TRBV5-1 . ASSPTSGTDTQY
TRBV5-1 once ASSSSGRVHGYT
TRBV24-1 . ATSVEYQETQY
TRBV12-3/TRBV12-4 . ASSLWREQY
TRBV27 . ASSLQQRDTGELF
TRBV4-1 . ASSQDQTGGGTDTQY
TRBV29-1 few SGWAGNTEAF
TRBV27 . ASRESGGRSHEQY
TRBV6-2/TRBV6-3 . ASSKPGQTLNGYT
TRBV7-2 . ASSSGLGGGYT
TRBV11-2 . ASSLFAETQY
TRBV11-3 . ASSRSGNEKLF
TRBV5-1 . ASRLAGVQYNEQF
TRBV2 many ASRADIIPNQPQH
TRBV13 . ASSLGPGGTNAGELF
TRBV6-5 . ASTTVPGNEQF
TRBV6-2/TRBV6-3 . ASSYQAYGYT
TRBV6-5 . ASSYMGGYT
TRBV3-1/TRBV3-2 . ASSFRLAGGDEQF
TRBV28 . ASSRATYGYT
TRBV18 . ASSPGDTGNTIY
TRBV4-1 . ASSQDSYYGYT
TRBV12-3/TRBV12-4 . ASSLSGTDTQY
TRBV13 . ASSQPGGDTIY
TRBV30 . AWSVSTGGVGYT
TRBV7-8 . ASSLTSRGPKFSGNTIY
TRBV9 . ASSVVPTGNYGYT
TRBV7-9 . ASSLVPDRVNHYGYT
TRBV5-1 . ASSSEVQTSGNTIY
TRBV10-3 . AISESKGHHNSTDTQY
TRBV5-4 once ASRRGSDTQY
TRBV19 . ASTWSGASNQPQH
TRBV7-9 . ASSLEGQGPYEQY
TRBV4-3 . ASSQGGQGADTQY
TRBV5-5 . ASSWGDGRDNSPLH
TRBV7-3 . ASSTQGLGTGELF
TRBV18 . ASSPFGGGSTDTQY
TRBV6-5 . ASTPGQHNSPLH
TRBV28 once ASSLPGSNQPQH